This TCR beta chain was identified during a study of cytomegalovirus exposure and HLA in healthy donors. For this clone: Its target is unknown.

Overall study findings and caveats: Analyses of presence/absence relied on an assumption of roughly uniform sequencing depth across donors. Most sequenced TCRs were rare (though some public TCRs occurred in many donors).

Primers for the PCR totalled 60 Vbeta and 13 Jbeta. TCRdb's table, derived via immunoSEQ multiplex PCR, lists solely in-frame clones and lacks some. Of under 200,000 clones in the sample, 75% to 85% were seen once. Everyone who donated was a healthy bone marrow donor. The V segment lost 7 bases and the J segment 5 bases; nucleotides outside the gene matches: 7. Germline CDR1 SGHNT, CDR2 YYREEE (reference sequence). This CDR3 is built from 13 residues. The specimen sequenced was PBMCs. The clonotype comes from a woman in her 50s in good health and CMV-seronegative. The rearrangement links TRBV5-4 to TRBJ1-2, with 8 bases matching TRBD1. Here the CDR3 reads CASFRTGRYGYTF. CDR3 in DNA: TGTGCCAGCTTTAGGACAGGGCGATATGGCTACACCTTC.